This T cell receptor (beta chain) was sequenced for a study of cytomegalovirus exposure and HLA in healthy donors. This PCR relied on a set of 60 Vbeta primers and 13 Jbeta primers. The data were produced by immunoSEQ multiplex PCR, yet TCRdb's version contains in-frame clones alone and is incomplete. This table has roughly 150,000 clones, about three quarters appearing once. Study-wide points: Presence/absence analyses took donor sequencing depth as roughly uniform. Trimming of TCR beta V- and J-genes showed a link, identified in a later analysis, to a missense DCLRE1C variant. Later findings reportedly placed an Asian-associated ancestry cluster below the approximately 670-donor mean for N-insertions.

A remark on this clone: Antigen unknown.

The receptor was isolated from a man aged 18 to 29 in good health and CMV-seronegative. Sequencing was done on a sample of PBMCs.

The CDR3 DNA follows: TGTGCCAGCAGTTGGGAGCCGTACGGAAATAATTCACCCCTCCACTTT. It is translated as CASSWEPYGNNSPLHF. The chain carries TRBV6-5 and TRBJ1-6; D gene uncertain. Trimming removed 4 bases at V and 5 bases at J, with 15 bases between. Germline CDR1 is MNHEY and CDR2 is SVGAGI. This CDR3 has 16 residues.